Sequencing of this T cell receptor beta chain was carried out in a study of T cell changes during pregnancy in multiple sclerosis. Clones were read by immunoSEQ multiplex PCR, and TCRdb kept only the in-frame ones, dropping some. The sample yields around 130,000 clones, roughly 92% seen once. This TCR was sampled from a female donor with multiple sclerosis, enrolled in a pregnancy study. The specimen was peripheral blood, collected before pregnancy.

The CDR3 DNA reads as TGTGCCAGCAGCAAAGAAGAGGGGGAGAACACTGAAGCTTTCTTT. This codes for CASSKEEGENTEAFF. The V gene is TRBV21-1, the J gene TRBJ1-1; TRBD1, the D gene given by the table, was not confirmed from the DNA. TRBV21-1 is a listed pseudogene. This CDR3 has 15 amino acids.